This TCR beta chain was sequenced during a study of sequential checkpoint blockade in melanoma. Study in general: Arm A got nivolumab then ipilimumab; arm B the reverse, 1:1. After both sequences, patients received maintenance nivolumab.

Described treatment: randomized to nivolumab then ipilimumab (arm A) or the reverse (arm B). V was pared by 4 bases and J by 0 bases, with 10 bases between. The length of the CDR3 is 14 residues. Germline V CDR1 and CDR2: SQVTM, ANQGSEA. The table came from immunoSEQ multiplex PCR; TCRdb's copy has only in-frame clones and leaves some out. The sample has 3,000 or so clones; 23% are singletons. The sample here was tumor tissue (inferred from file names), taken from a patient given nivolumab and ipilimumab in sequence. The V gene is TRBV29-1, the J gene TRBJ1-3, with D possibly being TRBD1 (5 bases). The TCR was taken from a human donor with melanoma. The CDR3 DNA reads TGCAGCGTTGGGGTTGACAGCTCTGGAAACACCATATATTTT. Protein sequence: CSVGVDSSGNTIYF. The full variable domain, completed using reference TRBV29-1 and TRBJ1-3, is SAVISQKPSRDICQRGTSLTIQCQVDSQVTMMFWYRQQPGQSLTLIATANQGSEATYESGFVIDKFPISRPNLTFSTLTVSNMSPEDSSIYLCSVGVDSSGNTIYFGEGSWLTVV.